The present T cell receptor (beta chain) was sequenced within a study of T cell therapy after organ transplantation. Overall study: T cells were expanded 2 to 3 weeks with 30 CMV class I/II epitopes.

Study results and limitations: Endogenous clonotypes not in therapy products appeared after therapy alongside transferred ones.

Generated by immunoSEQ multiplex PCR, the TCRdb table keeps only in-frame clones and is missing some. The data hold about 48,000 clones, with 94% observed a single time. The CDR3 extends over 15 amino acids. CDR1 and CDR2 (germline): SEHNR, FQNEAQ (reference sequence). Trimming stripped 3 bases from V and 1 base from J, with 11 bases between. In the case of this clone: Its cognate antigen is unknown.

The clonotype comes from a human patient who had received a solid organ transplant and had CMV disease. The rearrangement uses TRBV7-9 and TRBJ2-3, with D possibly TRBD2 on 7 matching bases. The sequencing here drew on CD8+ T cells from blood, taken before autologous CMV-specific T cell therapy. The CDR3 nucleotides read TGTGCCAGCAGCTTGGGGGGGCCTGGCACAGATACGCAGTATTTT. Translated: CASSLGGPGTDTQYF.